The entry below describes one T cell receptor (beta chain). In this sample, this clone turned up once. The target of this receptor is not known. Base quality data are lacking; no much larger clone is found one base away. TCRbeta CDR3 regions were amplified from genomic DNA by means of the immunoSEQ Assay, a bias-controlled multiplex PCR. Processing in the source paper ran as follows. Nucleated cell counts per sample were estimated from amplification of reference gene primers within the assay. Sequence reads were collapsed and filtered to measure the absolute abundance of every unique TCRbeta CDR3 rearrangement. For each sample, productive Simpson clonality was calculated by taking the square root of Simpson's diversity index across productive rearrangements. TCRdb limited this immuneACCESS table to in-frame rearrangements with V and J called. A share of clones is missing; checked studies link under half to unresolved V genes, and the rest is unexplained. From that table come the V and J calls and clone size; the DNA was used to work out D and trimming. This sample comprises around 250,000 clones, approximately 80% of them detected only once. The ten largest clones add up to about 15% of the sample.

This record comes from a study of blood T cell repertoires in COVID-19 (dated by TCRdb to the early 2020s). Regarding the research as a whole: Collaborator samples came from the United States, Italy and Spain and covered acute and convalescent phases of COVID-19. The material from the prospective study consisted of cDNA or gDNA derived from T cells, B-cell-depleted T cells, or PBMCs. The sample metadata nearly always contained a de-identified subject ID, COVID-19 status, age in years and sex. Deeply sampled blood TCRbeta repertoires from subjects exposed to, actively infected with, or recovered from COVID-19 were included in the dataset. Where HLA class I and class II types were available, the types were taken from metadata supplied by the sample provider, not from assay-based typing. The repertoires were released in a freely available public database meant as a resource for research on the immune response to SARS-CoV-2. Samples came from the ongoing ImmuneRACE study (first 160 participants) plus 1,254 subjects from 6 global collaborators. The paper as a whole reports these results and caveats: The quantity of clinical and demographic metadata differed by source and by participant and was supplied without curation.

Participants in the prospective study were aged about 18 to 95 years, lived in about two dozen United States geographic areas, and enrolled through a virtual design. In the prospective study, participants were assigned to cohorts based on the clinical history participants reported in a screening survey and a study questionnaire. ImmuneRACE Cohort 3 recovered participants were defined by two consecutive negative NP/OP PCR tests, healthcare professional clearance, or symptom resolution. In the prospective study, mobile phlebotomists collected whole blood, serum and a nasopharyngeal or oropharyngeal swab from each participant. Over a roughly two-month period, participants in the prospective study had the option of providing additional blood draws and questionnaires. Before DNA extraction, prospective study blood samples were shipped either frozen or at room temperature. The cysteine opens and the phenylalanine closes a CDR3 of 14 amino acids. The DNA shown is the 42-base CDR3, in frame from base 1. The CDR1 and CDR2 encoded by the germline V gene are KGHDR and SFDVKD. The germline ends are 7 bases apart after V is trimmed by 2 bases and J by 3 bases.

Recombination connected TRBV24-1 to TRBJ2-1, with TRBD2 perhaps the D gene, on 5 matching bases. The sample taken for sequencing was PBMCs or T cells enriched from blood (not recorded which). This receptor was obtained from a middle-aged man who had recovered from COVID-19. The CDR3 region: CATSDYEGYNEQFF. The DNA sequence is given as TGTGCCACCAGTGATTACGAGGGCTACAATGAGCAGTTCTTC.